The clone carrying this T cell receptor (beta chain) was detected only a few times. These data are taken from a study of ipilimumab plus nivolumab after autologous stem cell transplantation. The assay was immunoSEQ multiplex PCR, and TCRdb's table has in-frame clones only and misses some. Of approximately 5,000 clones listed, about 67% were seen once; the top ten hold 28%. Trimming removed 0 bases from V and 1 base from J, with 10 bases in between. Germline V gives CDR1 SGHRS, CDR2 YFSETQ. The CDR3 spans 15 residues. Sequencing used PBMCs, obtained in a trial of ipilimumab plus nivolumab as post-transplant consolidation. This rearrangement joins TRBV5-1 to TRBJ1-1, with a tentative D call TRBD1 (5 bases). The clonotype was recovered from a male donor with multiple myeloma. The CDR3 DNA is TGCGCCAGCAGCTTGGAGGGACCGCCGAACACTGAAGCTTTCTTT. Protein: CASSLEGPPNTEAFF.